This T cell receptor beta chain was captured in a study of blood T cell repertoires in COVID-19. Across the study: The United States, Italy and Spain supplied acute and convalescent COVID-19 samples. PBMCs, B-cell-depleted T cells, or T cells were the source of the cDNA or gDNA that made up the material.

This clone was detected a few times. This CDR3 contains 14 residues. Trimming cost V 2 bases and J 0 bases, with 7 bases left between them. CDR1 and CDR2 from the germline V gene are ENHRY and SYGVKD. The authors' processing: Quantification of nucleated cells was approximated via reference gene primer amplification. Repertoires were generated with immunoSEQ multiplex PCR, while TCRdb's copy carries only in-frame clones and drops some. Clone size and V and J calls were adopted from that table, with D and trimming inferred from the DNA. This sample has some 210,000 clones; 70% to 90% occur once, and the top ten carry about 6.8%.

This receptor was identified in a woman between 35 and 50 years old who had recovered from COVID-19. The chain uses TRBV10-3 and TRBJ1-2; D gene ambiguous. Material for sequencing was peripheral blood. This CDR3 is CAISETIANYGYTF. The CDR3 coding sequence is TGTGCCATCAGTGAGACGATAGCTAACTATGGCTACACCTTC.